The 2 T cell receptor beta chains given below trace back to one sample, sequenced in a study of cytomegalovirus exposure and HLA in healthy donors. PCR primers comprised 60 Vbeta and 13 Jbeta primers. The method was immunoSEQ multiplex PCR; TCRdb's version includes in-frame clones alone and lacks a portion of them. Here the sample spans roughly 120,000 clones, approximately 70% being singletons. The specimen was PBMCs. The receptors come from a woman in her seventies in good health and CMV-seropositive.

The V and J genes are TRBV19 and TRBJ1-2, with 8 nucleotides matching TRBD1. The V gene's germline CDR1 is LNHDA and CDR2 SQIVND (reference sequence). The CDR3 consists of 15 residues. Trimming took 4 bases from V and 5 from J; bases not matched to a gene: 9. The CDR3 bases are TGTGCCAGTAGTACCCCGACAGGGGTAGGGTATGGCTACACCTTC. Protein product: CASSTPTGVGYGYTF.

The rearrangement joins TRBV5-1 to TRBJ2-3; 8 bases are shared with TRBD2. V dropped 0 bases and J dropped 5; count of bases not matched to a gene: 11. CDR3 length: 17 amino acids. CDR1 SGHRS and CDR2 YFSETQ come from the germline V gene. CDR3 protein: CASSLASTGGQVDTQYF. CDR3 in DNA: TGCGCCAGCAGCTTGGCCTCAACGGGGGGGCAGGTAGATACGCAGTATTTT.